This TCR beta chain was obtained from a study of OX40 agonist ivuxolimab in advanced cancers. The germline V gene has CDR1 SGHTA and CDR2 FQGTGA. The CDR3 totals 15 residues. Trimming took off 2 bases at V and 6 bases at J, with 14 bases between the two ends. It was autoimmune disease history or systemic immunosuppression that excluded patients. The study, taken as a whole, reports: CD4+ T cells averaged fewer expanded clones than CD8+ T cells. Individuals who were partial responders at 0.1-3.0 mg/kg had clonal expansion that ranked among the lowest.

Repertoires were generated with immunoSEQ multiplex PCR, while TCRdb's copy carries only in-frame clones and drops some. The sample has 66,000 or so clones, roughly 85% seen once; the top ten hold approximately 3.8%. For this clone: What it recognizes is unknown.

The V gene is TRBV7-3, the J gene TRBJ1-5; tentatively, D is TRBD1 (6 bases). This TCR was sampled from an adult with an advanced solid tumor such as melanoma, head and neck, liver or kidney cancer. This sample comprised CD4+ or CD8+ T cells sorted from blood, obtained in a trial of the OX40 agonist ivuxolimab. The CDR3: CASSLPGEERQPQHF. DNA for the CDR3: TGTGCCAGCAGCTTACCAGGGGAGGAGCGTCAGCCCCAGCATTTT.